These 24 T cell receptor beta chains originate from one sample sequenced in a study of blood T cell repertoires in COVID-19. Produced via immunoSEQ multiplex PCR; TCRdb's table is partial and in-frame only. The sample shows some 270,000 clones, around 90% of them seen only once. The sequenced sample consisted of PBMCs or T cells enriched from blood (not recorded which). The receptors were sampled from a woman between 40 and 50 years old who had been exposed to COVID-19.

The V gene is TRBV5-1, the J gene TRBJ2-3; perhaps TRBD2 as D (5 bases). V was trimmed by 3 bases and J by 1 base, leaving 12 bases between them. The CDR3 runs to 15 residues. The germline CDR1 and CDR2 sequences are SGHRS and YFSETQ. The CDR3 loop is CASSSEDYRTDTQYF. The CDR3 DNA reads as TGCGCCAGCAGCTCGGAAGACTACCGCACAGATACGCAGTATTTT.

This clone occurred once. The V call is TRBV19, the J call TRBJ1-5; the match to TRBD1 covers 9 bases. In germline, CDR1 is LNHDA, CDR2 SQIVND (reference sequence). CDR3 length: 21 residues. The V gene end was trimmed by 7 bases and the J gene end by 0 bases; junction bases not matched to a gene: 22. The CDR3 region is CASTPRRDRDRLGDSNQPQHF. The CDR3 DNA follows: TGTGCCAGTACACCTCGGAGGGACAGGGACCGCCTCGGGGATAGCAATCAGCCCCAGCATTTT.

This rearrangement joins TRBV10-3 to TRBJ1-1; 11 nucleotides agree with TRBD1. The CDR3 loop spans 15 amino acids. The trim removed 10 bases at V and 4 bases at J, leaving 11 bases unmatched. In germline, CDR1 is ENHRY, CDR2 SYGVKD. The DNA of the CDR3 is TGTGCCACAGTATTTACCGGGACAGGGGGCACTGAAGCTTTCTTT. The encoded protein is CATVFTGTGGTEAFF.

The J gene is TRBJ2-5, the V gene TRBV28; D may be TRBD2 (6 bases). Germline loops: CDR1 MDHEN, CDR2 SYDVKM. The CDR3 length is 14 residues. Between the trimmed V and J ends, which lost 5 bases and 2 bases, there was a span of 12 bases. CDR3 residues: CASSPWEVQETQYF. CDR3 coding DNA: TGTGCCAGCAGTCCCTGGGAGGTACAAGAGACCCAGTACTTC.

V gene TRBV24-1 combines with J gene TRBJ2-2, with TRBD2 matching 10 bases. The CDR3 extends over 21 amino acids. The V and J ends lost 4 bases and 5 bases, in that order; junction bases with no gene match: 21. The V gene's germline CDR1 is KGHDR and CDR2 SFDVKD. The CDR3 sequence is CATSEFKELAGARVWTGELFF. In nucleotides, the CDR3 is TGTGCCACCAGTGAATTTAAGGAGCTAGCGGGAGCTAGGGTGTGGACCGGGGAGCTGTTTTTT.

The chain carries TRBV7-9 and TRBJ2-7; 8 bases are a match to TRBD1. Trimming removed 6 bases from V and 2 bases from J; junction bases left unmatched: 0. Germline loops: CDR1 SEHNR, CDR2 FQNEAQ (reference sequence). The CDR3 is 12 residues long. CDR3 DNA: TGTGCCAGCAGGACAGGGGCCTACGAGCAGTACTTC. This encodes CASRTGAYEQYF. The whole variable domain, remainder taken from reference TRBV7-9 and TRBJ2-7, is DTGVSQNPRHKITKRGQNVTFRCDPISEHNRLYWYRQTLGQGPEFLTYFQNEAQLEKSRLLSDRFSAERPKGSFSTLEIQRTEQGDSAMYLCASRTGAYEQYFGPGTRLTVT.

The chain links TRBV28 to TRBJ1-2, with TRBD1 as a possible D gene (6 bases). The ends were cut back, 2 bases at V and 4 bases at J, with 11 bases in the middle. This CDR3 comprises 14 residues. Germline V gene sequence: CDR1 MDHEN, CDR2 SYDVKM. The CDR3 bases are TGTGCCAGCAGTTTAGGGGGCAGGGTCTATGGCTACACCTTC. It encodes CASSLGGRVYGYTF.

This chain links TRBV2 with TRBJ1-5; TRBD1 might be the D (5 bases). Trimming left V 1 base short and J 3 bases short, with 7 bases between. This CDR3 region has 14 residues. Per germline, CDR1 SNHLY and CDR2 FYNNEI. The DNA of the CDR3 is TGTGCCAGCAGTGAAGGGACACACAATCAGCCCCAGCATTTT. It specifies CASSEGTHNQPQHF.

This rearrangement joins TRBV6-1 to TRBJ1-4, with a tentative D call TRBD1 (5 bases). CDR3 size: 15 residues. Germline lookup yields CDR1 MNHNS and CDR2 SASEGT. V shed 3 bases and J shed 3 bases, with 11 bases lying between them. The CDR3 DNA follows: TGTGCCAGCAGTGACCCACAGGTCTCTAATGAAAAACTGTTTTTT. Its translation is CASSDPQVSNEKLFF.

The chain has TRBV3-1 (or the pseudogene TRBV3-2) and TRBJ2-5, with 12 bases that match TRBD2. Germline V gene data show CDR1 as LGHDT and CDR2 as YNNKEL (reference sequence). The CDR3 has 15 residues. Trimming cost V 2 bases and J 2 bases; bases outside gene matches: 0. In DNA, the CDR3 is TGTGCCAGCAGCCAACTAGCGGGAGGGCAAGAGACCCAGTACTTC. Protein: CASSQLAGGQETQYF.

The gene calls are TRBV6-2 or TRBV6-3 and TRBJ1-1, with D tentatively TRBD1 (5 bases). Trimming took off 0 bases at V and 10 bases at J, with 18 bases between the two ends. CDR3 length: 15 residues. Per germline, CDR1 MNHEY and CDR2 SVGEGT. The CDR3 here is CASSYSTGTRGLAFF. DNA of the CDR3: TGTGCCAGCAGTTACTCCACCGGGACTCGCGGGTTAGCTTTCTTT.

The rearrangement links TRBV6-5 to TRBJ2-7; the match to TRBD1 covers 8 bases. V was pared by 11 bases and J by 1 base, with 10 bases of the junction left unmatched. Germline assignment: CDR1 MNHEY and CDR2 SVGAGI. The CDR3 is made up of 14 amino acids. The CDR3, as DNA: TGTGCCTCCTCCCTGACAGGGGAGTCCTACGAGCAGTACTTC. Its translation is CASSLTGESYEQYF.

The CDR3 nucleotides read TGTGCCAGCAGCTTACGTTATGATTCACCCCTCCACTTT. Protein product: CASSLRYDSPLHF. The chain links TRBV7-3 to TRBJ1-6, with unresolved D. CDR3 length: 13 residues. V gave up 2 bases and J gave up 8 bases, with 7 bases separating them. CDR1 is SGHTA, CDR2 FQGTGA, per germline. Based on the CDR3 plus reference TRBV7-3 and TRBJ1-6, the full variable domain is GAGVSQTPSNKVTEKGKYVELRCDPISGHTALYWYRQSLGQGPEFLIYFQGTGAADDSGLPNDRFFAVRPEGSVSTLKIQRTERGDSAVYLCASSLRYDSPLHFGNGTRLTVT.

Here the CDR3 reads CASSPLLGGQGTPDTQYF. Written as DNA, the CDR3 is TGTGCCAGTAGTCCCCTCCTAGGGGGACAGGGGACCCCAGATACGCAGTATTTT. J is TRBJ2-3 and V is TRBV19; 10 nucleotides agree with TRBD1. After removal of 5 bases from V and 4 bases from J, the junction contained 15 bases not matched to a gene. Germline CDR1 reads LNHDA; CDR2 reads SQIVND (reference sequence). The CDR3 loop spans 18 amino acids.

In DNA, the CDR3 is TGTGCCAGCATCCCGGGGGACAGGGGTGGCTACACCTTC. It translates to CASIPGDRGGYTF. The chain uses TRBV28 and TRBJ1-2, with 10 bases that match TRBD1. This CDR3 has 13 residues. From germline, CDR1 is MDHEN and CDR2 SYDVKM. Trimming took 7 bases from V and 7 from J; bases not matched to a gene: 6.

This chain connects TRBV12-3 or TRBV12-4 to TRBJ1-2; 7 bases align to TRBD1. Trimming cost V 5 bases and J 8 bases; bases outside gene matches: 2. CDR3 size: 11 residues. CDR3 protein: CASSLRGGYTF. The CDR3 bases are TGTGCCAGCAGTCTCAGGGGGGGCTACACCTTC.

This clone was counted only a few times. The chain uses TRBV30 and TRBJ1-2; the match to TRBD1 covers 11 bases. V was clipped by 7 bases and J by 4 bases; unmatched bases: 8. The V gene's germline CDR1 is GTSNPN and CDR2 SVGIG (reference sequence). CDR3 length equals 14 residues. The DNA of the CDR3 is TGTGCCTACCCGGACAGGGGGCGGACCTATGGCTACACCTTC. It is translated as CAYPDRGRTYGYTF.

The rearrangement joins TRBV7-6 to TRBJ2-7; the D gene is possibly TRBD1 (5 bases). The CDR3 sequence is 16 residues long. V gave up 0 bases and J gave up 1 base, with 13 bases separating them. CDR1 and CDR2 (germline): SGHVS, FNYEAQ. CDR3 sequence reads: CASSLAPTGHSYEQYF. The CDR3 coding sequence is TGTGCCAGCAGCTTAGCTCCCACAGGACATTCCTACGAGCAGTACTTC. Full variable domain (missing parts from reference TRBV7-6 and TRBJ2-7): GAGVSQSPRYKVTKRGQDVALRCDPISGHVSLYWYRQALGQGPEFLTYFNYEAQQDKSGLPNDRFSAERPEGSISTLTIQRTEQRDSAMYRCASSLAPTGHSYEQYFGPGTRLTVT.

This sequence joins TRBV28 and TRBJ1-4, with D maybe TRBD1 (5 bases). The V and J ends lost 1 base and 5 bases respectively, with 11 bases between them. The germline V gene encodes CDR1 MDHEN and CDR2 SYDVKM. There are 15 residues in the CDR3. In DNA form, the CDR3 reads TGTGCCAGCAGTTTATCTTCAGGGTTAAATGAAAAACTGTTTTTT. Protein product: CASSLSSGLNEKLFF.

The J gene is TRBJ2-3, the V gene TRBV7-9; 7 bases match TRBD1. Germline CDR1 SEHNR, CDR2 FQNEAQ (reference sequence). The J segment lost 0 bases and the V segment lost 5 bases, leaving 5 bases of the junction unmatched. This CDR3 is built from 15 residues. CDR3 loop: CASSPGTASTDTQYF. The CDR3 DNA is TGTGCCAGCAGCCCTGGGACAGCTAGCACAGATACGCAGTATTTT.

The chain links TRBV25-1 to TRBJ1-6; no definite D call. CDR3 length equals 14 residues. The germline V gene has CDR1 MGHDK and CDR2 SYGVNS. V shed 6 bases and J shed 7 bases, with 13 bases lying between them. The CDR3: CASRAGKDNSPLHF. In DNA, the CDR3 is TGTGCCAGCAGGGCCGGGAAGGACAATTCACCCCTCCACTTT.

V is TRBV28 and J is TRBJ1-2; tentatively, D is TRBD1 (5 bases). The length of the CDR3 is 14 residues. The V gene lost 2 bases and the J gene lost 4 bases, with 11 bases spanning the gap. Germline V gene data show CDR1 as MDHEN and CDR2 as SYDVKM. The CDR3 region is CASSLTGDSYGYTF. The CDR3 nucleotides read TGTGCCAGCAGTTTAACAGGTGACAGCTATGGCTACACCTTC.

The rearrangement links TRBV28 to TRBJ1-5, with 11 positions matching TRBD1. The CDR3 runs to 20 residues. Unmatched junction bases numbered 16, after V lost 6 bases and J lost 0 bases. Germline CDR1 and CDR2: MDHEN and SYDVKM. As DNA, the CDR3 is TGTGCCAGCAGCAACACCCGCGGGACAGGGGGGCCGTATAGCAATCAGCCCCAGCATTTT. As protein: CASSNTRGTGGPYSNQPQHF.

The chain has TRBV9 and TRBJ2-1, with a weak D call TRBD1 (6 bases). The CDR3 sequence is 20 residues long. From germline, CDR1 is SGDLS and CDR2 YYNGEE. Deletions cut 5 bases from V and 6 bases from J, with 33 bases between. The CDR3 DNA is TGTGCCAGCAGTCGAACAGGGAAAGGGGATTCGATAAGTTCGTTCAATGAGCAGTTCTTC. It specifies CASSRTGKGDSISSFNEQFF.